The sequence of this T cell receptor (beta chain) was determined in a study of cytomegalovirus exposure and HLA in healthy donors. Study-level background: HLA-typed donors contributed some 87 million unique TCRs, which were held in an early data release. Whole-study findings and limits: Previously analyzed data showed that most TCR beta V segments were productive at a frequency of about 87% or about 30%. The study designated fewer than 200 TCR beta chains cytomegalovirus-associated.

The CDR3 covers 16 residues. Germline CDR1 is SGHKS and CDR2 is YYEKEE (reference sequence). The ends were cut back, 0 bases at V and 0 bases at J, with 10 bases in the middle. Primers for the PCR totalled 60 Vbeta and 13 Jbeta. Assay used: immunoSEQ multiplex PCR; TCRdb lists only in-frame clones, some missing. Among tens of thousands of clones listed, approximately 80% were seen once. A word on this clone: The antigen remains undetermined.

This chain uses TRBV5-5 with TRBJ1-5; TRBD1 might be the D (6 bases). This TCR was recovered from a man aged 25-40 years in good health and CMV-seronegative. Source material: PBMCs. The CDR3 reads CASSLGTAYSNQPQHF. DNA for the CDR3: TGTGCCAGCAGCTTGGGGACAGCGTATAGCAATCAGCCCCAGCATTTT.